This TCR beta chain emerged from a study of T cells expressing NK-cell markers. Scientists made TCR beta cDNA using 5'RACE template switching with UMIs. TCRdb re-called the 5' RACE reads and catalogs CDR3 proteins one per entry, DNA excluded. The listing contains more than 120,000 distinct CDR3 sequences. This CDR3 is 13 amino acids long. This chain links TRBV23-1 with TRBJ2-5. TRBV23-1 is an open reading frame, and its role is uncertain. The TCR originated in a man younger than 35 in good health. Sequencing input: blood T cells: a sorted CD56 or NKG2C T cell subset, CD4+ or CD8+ T cells, or bulk PBMC T cells (not recorded which). CDR3: CASFRASGETQYF.